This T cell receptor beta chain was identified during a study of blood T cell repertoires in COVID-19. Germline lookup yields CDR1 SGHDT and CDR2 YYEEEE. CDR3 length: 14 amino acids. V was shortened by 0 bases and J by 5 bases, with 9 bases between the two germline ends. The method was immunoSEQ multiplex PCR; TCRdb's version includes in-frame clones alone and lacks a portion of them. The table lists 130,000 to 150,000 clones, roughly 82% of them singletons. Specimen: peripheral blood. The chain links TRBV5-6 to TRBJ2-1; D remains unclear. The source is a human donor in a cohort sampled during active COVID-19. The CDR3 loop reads CASSLVSQDNEQFF. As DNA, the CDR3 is TGTGCCAGCAGCTTGGTCAGTCAGGACAATGAGCAGTTCTTC.